This T cell receptor (beta chain) was captured by sequencing in a study of T-cell memory formation after mild COVID-19. Study results and limitations: Whereas later expanders leaned CD4+, clones contracting day 15 to 85 showed a balanced CD4/CD8 makeup.

TCRdb ran MiXCR on the 5' RACE reads and lists one entry per CDR3 protein. The sample contains approximately 300,000 distinct CDR3 sequences, around 15% of which appear only once. Germline V gene sequence: CDR1 SGHDT, CDR2 YYEEEE. The CDR3 has 16 amino acids. V dropped 4 bases and J dropped 5 bases, with 21 bases sitting between them. This clonotype has just a few counts. Its cognate antigen is unknown. The sequencing sample was made of PBMCs or a T cell subset sorted from them (not recorded which). The sequence derives from a man younger than 35 who had mild COVID-19 (a few samples of this study predate the infection). Cell type and time point are not known. The chain uses TRBV5-6 and TRBJ2-5; weak D call: TRBD2 (6 bases). The DNA of the CDR3 is TGTGCCAGCAGCCCGTGGCCTCCGCGGGGACTGGAGACCCAGTACTTC. The encoded protein is CASSPWPPRGLETQYF. The full variable domain, its missing parts supplied by reference TRBV5-6 and TRBJ2-5, is DAGVTQSPTHLIKTRGQQVTLRCSPKSGHDTVSWYQQALGQGPQFIFQYYEEEERQRGNFPDRFSGHQFPNYSSELNVNALLLGDSALYLCASSPWPPRGLETQYFGPGTRLLVL.